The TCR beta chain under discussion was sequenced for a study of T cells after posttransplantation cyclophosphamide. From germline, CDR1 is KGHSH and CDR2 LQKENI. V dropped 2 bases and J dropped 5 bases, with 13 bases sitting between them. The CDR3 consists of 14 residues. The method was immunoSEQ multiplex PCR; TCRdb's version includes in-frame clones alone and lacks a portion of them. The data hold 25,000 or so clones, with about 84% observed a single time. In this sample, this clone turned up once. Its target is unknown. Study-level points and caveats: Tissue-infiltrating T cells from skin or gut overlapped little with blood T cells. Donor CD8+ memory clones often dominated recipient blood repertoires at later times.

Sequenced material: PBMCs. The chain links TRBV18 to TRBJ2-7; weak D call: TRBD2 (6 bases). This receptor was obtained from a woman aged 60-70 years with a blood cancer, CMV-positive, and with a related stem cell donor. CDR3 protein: CASSPNGGGNEQYF. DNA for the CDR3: TGTGCCAGCTCACCAAACGGGGGAGGAAACGAGCAGTACTTC. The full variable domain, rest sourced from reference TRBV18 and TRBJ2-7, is NAGVMQNPRHLVRRRGQEARLRCSPMKGHSHVYWYRQLPEEGLKFMVYLQKENIIDESGMPKERFSAEFPKEGPSILRIQQVVRGDSAAYFCASSPNGGGNEQYFGPGTRLTVT.